The rows below give T cell receptor beta chains drawn from one sample of a study of cytomegalovirus exposure and HLA in healthy donors. Only in-frame clones appear in the TCRdb table, and some are missing; sequencing was by immunoSEQ multiplex PCR. There are approximately 150,000 clones in the sample; under 85% occur only once, and roughly 4.5% lies in the top ten. The specimen was PBMCs. These TCRs come from a man aged 50 or older in good health and CMV-seropositive. Both conserved end residues are part of each CDR3. A D gene is named only where the DNA matches it firmly. Clone size appears in some rows only: once, few, many, or a class for an expanded clone.

abundance: few; j_gene: TRBJ1-5; v_gene: TRBV7-6; d_gene: NA; CDR3aa: CASSLGAGSNQPQHF; CDR3nt: TGTGCCAGCAGCTTAGGGGCAGGAAGCAATCAGCCCCAGCATTTT
abundance: NA; j_gene: TRBJ1-1; v_gene: TRBV4-2; d_gene: NA; CDR3aa: CASSQDRRTEAFF; CDR3nt: TGTGCCAGCAGCCAAGATCGGCGGACTGAAGCTTTCTTT
abundance: NA; j_gene: TRBJ2-1; v_gene: TRBV6-6; d_gene: TRBD2; CDR3aa: CASSYTSGSGDEQFF; CDR3nt: TGTGCCAGCAGTTACACTAGCGGGAGCGGCGATGAGCAGTTCTTC
abundance: NA; j_gene: TRBJ1-1; v_gene: TRBV9; d_gene: NA; CDR3aa: CASSVEDTGGEAFF; CDR3nt: TGTGCCAGCAGCGTAGAGGACACGGGGGGTGAAGCTTTTTTT
abundance: once; j_gene: TRBJ1-2; v_gene: TRBV6-5; d_gene: NA; CDR3aa: CASRTRTPYGYTF; CDR3nt: TGTGCCAGCAGGACCAGGACACCCTATGGCTACACCTTC
abundance: NA; j_gene: TRBJ1-5; v_gene: TRBV19; d_gene: NA; CDR3aa: CASSIVGTLSNQPQHF; CDR3nt: TGTGCCAGTAGTATTGTTGGGACACTTAGCAATCAGCCCCAGCATTTT
abundance: once; j_gene: TRBJ2-7; v_gene: TRBV14; d_gene: NA; CDR3aa: CASSPRDRGLAGEPYEQYF; CDR3nt: TGTGCCAGCAGCCCCCGGGACAGGGGCCTAGCGGGAGAACCCTACGAGCAGTACTTC
abundance: once; j_gene: TRBJ1-2; v_gene: TRBV6-1; d_gene: NA; CDR3aa: CASSERYTQDYGYTF; CDR3nt: TGTGCCAGCAGTGAAAGATACACCCAGGACTATGGCTACACCTTC
abundance: NA; j_gene: TRBJ1-6; v_gene: TRBV9; d_gene: NA; CDR3aa: CASSSRQSNSPLHF; CDR3nt: TGTGCCAGCAGCTCCCGACAGTCGAATTCACCCCTCCACTTT
abundance: few; j_gene: TRBJ2-7; v_gene: TRBV6-5; d_gene: NA; CDR3aa: CASRPSAYEQYF; CDR3nt: TGTGCCAGCAGACCTAGCGCCTACGAGCAGTACTTC
abundance: NA; j_gene: TRBJ1-5; v_gene: TRBV27; d_gene: NA; CDR3aa: CASSLGLYGLLGNQPQHF; CDR3nt: TGTGCCAGCAGTCTCGGCCTCTACGGACTTTTGGGCAATCAGCCCCAGCATTTT
abundance: NA; j_gene: TRBJ2-1; v_gene: TRBV5-1; d_gene: TRBD2; CDR3aa: CASRVGGSYNEQFF; CDR3nt: TGCGCCAGCAGGGTGGGGGGGTCCTACAATGAGCAGTTCTTC
abundance: NA; j_gene: TRBJ2-7; v_gene: TRBV5-5; d_gene: TRBD2; CDR3aa: CASSLDLAGGLYEQYF; CDR3nt: TGTGCCAGCAGCTTGGATCTAGCGGGGGGGTTGTACGAGCAGTACTTC
abundance: NA; j_gene: TRBJ1-6; v_gene: TRBV5-1; d_gene: NA; CDR3aa: CASSEQPNSGLGSPLHF; CDR3nt: TGCGCCAGCAGCGAACAACCAAACTCTGGACTGGGTTCACCCCTCCACTTT
abundance: NA; j_gene: TRBJ2-1; v_gene: TRBV5-1; d_gene: TRBD2; CDR3aa: CASSLGLAEINEQFF; CDR3nt: TGCGCCAGCAGCTTGGGACTAGCGGAGATAAATGAGCAGTTCTTC
abundance: NA; j_gene: TRBJ1-4; v_gene: TRBV30; d_gene: TRBD1; CDR3aa: CAWSTTGQGANEKLFF; CDR3nt: TGTGCCTGGAGTACCACAGGACAGGGAGCTAATGAAAAACTGTTTTTT
abundance: NA; j_gene: TRBJ1-6; v_gene: TRBV13; d_gene: TRBD1; CDR3aa: CASSPGQASSPLHF; CDR3nt: TGTGCCAGCAGCCCCGGACAGGCTTCTTCACCCCTCCACTTT
abundance: NA; j_gene: TRBJ2-5; v_gene: TRBV19; d_gene: TRBD2; CDR3aa: CASSIGTSTSKTQYF; CDR3nt: TGTGCCAGTAGTATCGGGACTAGTACGTCGAAGACCCAGTACTTC
abundance: NA; j_gene: TRBJ2-3; v_gene: TRBV18; d_gene: NA; CDR3aa: CASSPLRLELSTDTQYF; CDR3nt: TGTGCCAGCTCACCCCTCCGACTGGAACTCAGCACAGATACGCAGTATTTT
abundance: NA; j_gene: TRBJ2-1; v_gene: TRBV19; d_gene: TRBD2; CDR3aa: CASSISGGASEQFF; CDR3nt: TGTGCCAGTAGTATTAGCGGGGGGGCCAGTGAGCAGTTCTTC
abundance: NA; j_gene: TRBJ2-2; v_gene: TRBV6-5; d_gene: TRBD2; CDR3aa: CASSLAGGTGELFF; CDR3nt: TGTGCCAGCAGTTTAGCGGGGGGCACCGGGGAGCTGTTTTTT
abundance: NA; j_gene: TRBJ1-5; v_gene: TRBV9; d_gene: TRBD1; CDR3aa: CASSVDEGATVLAQHF; CDR3nt: TGTGCCAGCAGCGTAGATGAGGGGGCCACGGTTCTAGCCCAGCATTTT
abundance: NA; j_gene: TRBJ1-5; v_gene: TRBV6-6; d_gene: TRBD1; CDR3aa: CASSLGDSQPQHF; CDR3nt: TGTGCCAGCAGCCTGGGGGACAGCCAGCCCCAGCATTTT
abundance: NA; j_gene: TRBJ2-7; v_gene: TRBV6-1; d_gene: NA; CDR3aa: CASSEALRQGQYF; CDR3nt: TGTGCCAGCAGTGAAGCGCTTCGTCAGGGGCAGTACTTC
abundance: NA; j_gene: TRBJ2-1; v_gene: TRBV5-6; d_gene: TRBD2; CDR3aa: CASSFMSAGGRVEQFF; CDR3nt: TGTGCCAGCAGCTTCATGTCGGCGGGGGGGCGCGTTGAGCAGTTCTTC
abundance: NA; j_gene: TRBJ2-2; v_gene: TRBV7-3; d_gene: NA; CDR3aa: CASSSKLGLYTGELFF; CDR3nt: TGTGCCAGCAGCTCCAAATTGGGACTCTACACCGGGGAGCTGTTTTTT
abundance: once; j_gene: TRBJ2-3; v_gene: TRBV9; d_gene: NA; CDR3aa: CASSVVGGGGYTDTQYF; CDR3nt: TGTGCCAGCAGCGTAGTTGGAGGGGGCGGGTACACAGATACGCAGTATTTT
abundance: NA; j_gene: TRBJ2-5; v_gene: TRBV28; d_gene: TRBD2; CDR3aa: CASSFSSGETQYF; CDR3nt: TGTGCCAGCAGTTTCTCTAGCGGTGAGACCCAGTACTTC
abundance: NA; j_gene: TRBJ1-5; v_gene: TRBV7-9; d_gene: NA; CDR3aa: CASSFWTDSFFEEDQPQHF; CDR3nt: TGTGCCAGCAGCTTCTGGACAGATTCGTTTTTCGAGGAGGATCAGCCCCAGCATTTT
abundance: NA; j_gene: TRBJ2-2; v_gene: TRBV28; d_gene: NA; CDR3aa: CATRVATQTGELFF; CDR3nt: TGTGCCACCCGAGTAGCGACTCAAACCGGGGAGCTGTTTTTT
abundance: NA; j_gene: TRBJ1-6; v_gene: TRBV10-3; d_gene: NA; CDR3aa: CAISAGGNNSPLHF; CDR3nt: TGTGCCATCAGTGCCGGGGGGAACAATTCACCCCTCCACTTT
abundance: NA; j_gene: TRBJ2-5; v_gene: TRBV4-3; d_gene: NA; CDR3aa: CASSQDVSRQETQYF; CDR3nt: TGCGCCAGCAGCCAAGATGTTTCTAGACAAGAGACCCAGTACTTC
abundance: NA; j_gene: TRBJ2-1; v_gene: TRBV4-3; d_gene: TRBD2; CDR3aa: CASSLETSIDEQFF; CDR3nt: TGCGCCAGCAGCCTCGAGACTAGCATCGATGAGCAGTTCTTC